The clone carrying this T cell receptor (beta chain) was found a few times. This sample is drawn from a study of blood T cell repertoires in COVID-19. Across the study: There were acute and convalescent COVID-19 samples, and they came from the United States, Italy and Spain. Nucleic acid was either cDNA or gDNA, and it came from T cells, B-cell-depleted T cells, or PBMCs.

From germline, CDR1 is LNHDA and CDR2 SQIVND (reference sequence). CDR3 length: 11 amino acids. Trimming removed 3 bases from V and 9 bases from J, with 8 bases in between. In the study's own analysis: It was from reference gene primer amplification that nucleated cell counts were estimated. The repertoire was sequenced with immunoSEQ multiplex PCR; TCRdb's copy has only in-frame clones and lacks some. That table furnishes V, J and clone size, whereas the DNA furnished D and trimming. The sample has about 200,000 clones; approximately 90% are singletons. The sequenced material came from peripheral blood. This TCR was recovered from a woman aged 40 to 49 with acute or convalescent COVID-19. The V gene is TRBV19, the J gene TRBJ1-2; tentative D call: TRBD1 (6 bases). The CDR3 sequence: CASSMWDSYTF. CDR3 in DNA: TGTGCCAGTAGTATGTGGGACAGCTACACCTTC. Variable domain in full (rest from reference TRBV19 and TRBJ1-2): DGGITQSPKYLFRKEGQNVTLSCEQNLNHDAMYWYRQDPGQGLRLIYYSQIVNDFQKGDIAEGYSVSREKKESFPLTVTSAQKNPTAFYLCASSMWDSYTFGSGTRLTVV.